Below, 23 T cell receptor beta chains from the same sample are listed, as sequenced in a study of beta chain features in type 1 diabetes. General study results and limits: Within each of all four CD4+ subsets, Type 1 diabetes patients had TCRB CDR3s that were moderately but significantly shorter.

For these receptors, no antigen is known. cDNA synthesis used the whole RNA isolate, giving expressed TCRB sequences. The table came from immunoSEQ multiplex PCR; TCRdb's copy has only in-frame clones and leaves some out. Here the sample spans around 120,000 clones, around 16% being singletons. The specimen sequenced was central memory CD4+ T cells from blood. These TCRs come from a young man with type 1 diabetes.

This clone was observed a few times. V is TRBV7-2 and J is TRBJ1-1; tentatively, D is TRBD1 (6 bases). This CDR3 is 14 amino acids long. Germline V gives CDR1 SGHTA, CDR2 FQGNSA. Trimming removed 5 bases at V and 2 bases at J, with 12 bases between. The CDR3 sequence is CASSPGQYNTEAFF. CDR3 nucleotides: TGTGCCAGCAGCCCTGGACAGTATAACACTGAAGCTTTCTTT.

V gene TRBV13 combines with J gene TRBJ2-1; TRBD2 agrees at 13 bases. V trimming: 5 bases; J trimming: 1 base; junction bases outside the gene matches: 20. The CDR3 is 22 residues long. CDR1 PRHDT and CDR2 FYEKMQ come from the germline V gene (reference sequence). DNA of the CDR3: TGTGCCAGCAGCAACCCTGCTCCGGGACTAGCGGGACAGGTAGATTCCTACAATGAGCAGTTCTTC. Its protein is CASSNPAPGLAGQVDSYNEQFF.

This clone was observed a handful of times. The genes are TRBV18 and TRBJ2-3; weak D call: TRBD2 (6 bases). The length of the CDR3 is 16 residues. Per the germline V gene, CDR1 is KGHSH and CDR2 is LQKENI. Trimming took 1 base from V and 5 from J, leaving 16 bases between them. This CDR3 is CASSPLAETSGDTQYF. The CDR3 bases are TGTGCCAGCTCACCACTAGCGGAGACCTCGGGAGATACGCAGTATTTT.

At least ten counts were recorded for this clone. V and J are TRBV30 and TRBJ1-1; D uncertain. CDR1 is GTSNPN and CDR2 is SVGIG in the germline V gene (reference sequence). CDR3 length equals 11 residues. V shed 2 bases and J shed 6 bases, with 7 bases lying between them. The DNA of the CDR3 is TGTGCCTGGAGTTGGGGAGCTGAAGCTTTCTTT. It specifies CAWSWGAEAFF. Using reference TRBV30 and TRBJ1-1 for the parts outside the CDR3, the full variable domain is SQTIHQWPATLVQPVGSPLSLECTVEGTSNPNLYWYRQAAGRGLQLLFYSVGIGQISSEVPQNLSASRPQDRQFILSSKKLLLSDSGFYLCAWSWGAEAFFGQGTRLTVV.

The chain combines TRBV6-5 with TRBJ2-5; TRBD1 might be the D (6 bases). Per the germline V gene, CDR1 is MNHEY and CDR2 is SVGAGI. The ends were cut back, 6 bases at V and 4 bases at J, with 9 bases in the middle. The CDR3 totals 12 residues. Here the CDR3 DNA reads TGTGCCAGCAGCTCGACAGGAGAGACCCAGTACTTC. Translation gives CASSSTGETQYF.

This clone was counted ten times or more. This chain uses TRBV4-2 with TRBJ2-7; D is ambiguous. There are 13 residues in the CDR3. Trimming shortened V by 3 bases and J by 4 bases, and 10 bases separated the two germline ends. From germline, CDR1 is LGHNA and CDR2 YNFKEQ. For the CDR3, the DNA is TGTGCCAGCAGCCATGAGTTGGGATACGAGCAGTACTTC. This translates into CASSHELGYEQYF.

This clone was recorded many times. CDR3 coding DNA: TGTGCTACAGCGCCCCAGTCGGCCAGCTATGGCTACACCTTC. The encoded protein is CATAPQSASYGYTF. The chain recombines TRBV7-7 with TRBJ1-2, with D hard to call. This CDR3 region has 14 residues. CDR1 is SSHAT, CDR2 FNYEAQ, per germline (reference sequence).

This sequence joins TRBV7-9 and TRBJ2-1, with 9 bases that match TRBD1. The CDR3 runs 16 residues. Germline V lookup: CDR1 SEHNR, CDR2 FQNEAQ (reference sequence). Trimming removed 4 bases from V and 2 bases from J; junction bases left unmatched: 6. The CDR3 DNA is TGTGCCAGCAGCTCGGACAGGGGTGGAACCTACAATGAGCAGTTCTTC. This codes for CASSSDRGGTYNEQFF.

The chain combines TRBV27 with TRBJ1-1; D remains ambiguous. V was clipped by 5 bases and J by 11 bases, with 30 bases between them. CDR3 length: 17 amino acids. Germline lookup yields CDR1 MNHEY and CDR2 SMNVEV (reference sequence). CDR3 nucleotides: TGTGCCAGCAGTGCCCGGGTCGGTGGAGGCTTAGGCTCGAGGGCTTTCTTT. It encodes CASSARVGGGLGSRAFF.

The V call is TRBV6-1, the J call TRBJ2-3, with D uncertain. The CDR3 is 14 amino acids. Looked up from germline, CDR1 is MNHNS and CDR2 is SASEGT. Deletions cut 8 bases from V and 2 bases from J, with 14 bases between. DNA for the CDR3: TGTGCCAGCCACGAAGTGAAAAACACAGATACGCAGTATTTT. Translated: CASHEVKNTDTQYF.

At least ten counts were recorded for this clone. This chain connects TRBV29-1 to TRBJ2-1, with D perhaps matching TRBD1 (6 bases). Germline CDR1 reads SQVTM; CDR2 reads ANQGSEA. V dropped 6 bases and J dropped 0 bases, with 21 bases sitting between them. The CDR3 sequence is 17 residues long. The CDR3 DNA sequence: TGCAGCGTCCCCCCCCGTTGGGGGCCGGGCTCCTACAATGAGCAGTTCTTC. The encoded protein is CSVPPRWGPGSYNEQFF.

CDR3 loop: CASKAGVAGELFF. CDR3 DNA: TGTGCCAGCAAAGCAGGGGTGGCCGGGGAGCTGTTTTTT. The chain joins TRBV27 to TRBJ2-2; possibly TRBD1 for D (6 bases). This CDR3 spans 13 amino acids. CDR1 is MNHEY and CDR2 is SMNVEV in the germline V gene (reference sequence). V was shortened by 7 bases and J by 6 bases, with 12 bases between the two germline ends.

This clone was detected only a few times. DNA of the CDR3: TGTGCCTGGAGAACGGGGGATCGTGACTATGGCTACACCTTC. Translated: CAWRTGDRDYGYTF. The gene calls are TRBV30 and TRBJ1-2; a possible D gene is TRBD1 (5 bases). This CDR3 has 14 amino acids. CDR1 is GTSNPN, CDR2 SVGIG, per germline (reference sequence). The V and J ends lost 3 bases and 3 bases respectively, with 14 bases between them.

Many counts were recorded for this clone. This rearrangement joins TRBV7-2 to TRBJ2-3; no clear D gene. Germline values: CDR1 SGHTA, CDR2 FQGNSA. V gave up 5 bases and J gave up 2 bases, with 5 bases separating them. The CDR3 totals 12 residues. The CDR3 spells CASSGFTDTQYF. The CDR3 coding sequence is TGTGCCAGCAGCGGGTTCACAGATACGCAGTATTTT.

The V and J genes are TRBV2 and TRBJ1-5; D gene uncertain. V was trimmed by 7 bases and J by 4 bases, leaving 11 bases between them. CDR1 and CDR2 (germline): SNHLY, FYNNEI. The length of the CDR3 is 13 residues. The CDR3 loop is CASKREGNQPQHF. The CDR3 DNA is TGTGCCAGCAAAAGGGAAGGAAATCAGCCCCAGCATTTT.

The V call is TRBV30, the J call TRBJ1-2; D uncertain. V lost 0 bases and J 6 bases, leaving 14 bases between the germline ends. CDR1 is GTSNPN and CDR2 is SVGIG in the germline V gene (reference sequence). The CDR3 contains 14 residues. The CDR3 region has the DNA TGTGCCTGGAGTGTACTCATACCCTACAATGGCTACACCTTC. Protein product: CAWSVLIPYNGYTF.

J is TRBJ2-5 and V is TRBV6-1; D gene unclear. Germline lookup yields CDR1 MNHNS and CDR2 SASEGT. Trimming stripped 5 bases from V and 5 bases from J, with 6 bases between. The CDR3 runs 11 residues. The CDR3 reads CASSFYETQYF. The DNA for the CDR3 is TGTGCCAGCAGTTTTTACGAGACCCAGTACTTC.

As to this clone: Other nucleotide sequences from this sample produce the same CDR3. The chain uses TRBV4-3 and TRBJ1-5; D is unresolved. CDR3 size: 13 residues. The germline V gene encodes CDR1 LGHNA and CDR2 YSLEER. V was shortened by 0 bases and J by 7 bases, with 7 bases between the two germline ends. This CDR3 reads CASSQDLRQPQHF. The DNA of the CDR3 is TGCGCCAGCAGCCAAGATCTGAGACAGCCCCAGCATTTT.

This clone was recorded a few times. V usage is TRBV2 and J usage is TRBJ2-2; 8 nucleotides agree with TRBD2. The V gene's germline CDR1 is SNHLY and CDR2 FYNNEI. J lost 4 bases, V lost 7 bases, and 8 bases had no gene match. CDR3 length: 15 amino acids. CDR3 sequence (DNA): TGTGCCAGCAAATCGGGAGGGGGAAGCACCGGGGAGCTGTTTTTT. Residues: CASKSGGGSTGELFF.

There are a few counts of this clone. The rearrangement joins TRBV21-1 to TRBJ2-6; the D call in the table, TRBD1, was not verified against the DNA. TRBV21-1 is tagged as a pseudogene. This CDR3 spans 21 amino acids. Written as DNA, the CDR3 is TGTGCCAGCAGCAAATTTAGGCAGGGAATATCTCTCCCTTCTGGGGCCAACGTCCTGACTTTC. It encodes CASSKFRQGISLPSGANVLTF.

The gene calls are TRBV18 and TRBJ2-1; D gene ambiguous. This CDR3 is 12 amino acids long. Germline V lookup: CDR1 KGHSH, CDR2 LQKENI. Trimming removed 1 base at V and 8 bases at J, with 6 bases between. The CDR3 here is CASSPLTDEQFF. In DNA form, the CDR3 reads TGTGCCAGCTCACCACTAACGGATGAGCAGTTCTTC. The full variable domain, rest sourced from reference TRBV18 and TRBJ2-1, is NAGVMQNPRHLVRRRGQEARLRCSPMKGHSHVYWYRQLPEEGLKFMVYLQKENIIDESGMPKERFSAEFPKEGPSILRIQQVVRGDSAAYFCASSPLTDEQFFGPGTRLTVL.

The table lists this clone with a few counts. This chain links TRBV7-9 with TRBJ1-2; no clear D gene. The CDR3 runs to 17 residues. The V end was cut by 6 bases, the J end by 3 bases, with 23 bases between. The V gene's germline CDR1 is SEHNR and CDR2 FQNEAQ (reference sequence). The CDR3 is CASSQSAGFPPDYGYTF. The CDR3 bases are TGTGCCAGCAGTCAATCGGCAGGATTTCCCCCGGACTATGGCTACACCTTC.

This clone was seen a handful of times. The chain joins TRBV4-1 to TRBJ2-4; 7 bases line up with TRBD1. Unmatched junction bases numbered 15, after V lost 0 bases and J lost 7 bases. The CDR3 is 18 residues long. The V gene's germline CDR1 is MGHRA and CDR2 YSYEKL. CDR3: CASSQDTRTGRGRNIQYF. CDR3 in DNA: TGCGCCAGCAGCCAAGACACTAGGACAGGTAGGGGCAGGAACATTCAGTACTTC.